This passage covers 5 T cell receptor beta chains from one sample sequenced in a study of cytomegalovirus exposure and HLA in healthy donors. Repertoires were generated with immunoSEQ multiplex PCR, while TCRdb's copy carries only in-frame clones and drops some. The profile shows over 150,000 clones, 70% to 90% of them singletons. The sequenced sample was PBMCs. These receptors originate from a woman aged 25-40 years in good health and CMV-seronegative.

V gene TRBV5-1 combines with J gene TRBJ2-7, with D possibly being TRBD2 (5 bases). The V gene's germline CDR1 is SGHRS and CDR2 YFSETQ. This CDR3 spans 15 amino acids. V lost 1 base to trimming and J lost 3 bases, with 14 bases between them. This CDR3 is CASSLSGNQNYEQYF. CDR3 nucleotide sequence: TGCGCCAGCAGCTTGTCGGGGAACCAGAACTACGAGCAGTACTTC.

The gene calls are TRBV2 and TRBJ1-2, with 10 bases lining up with TRBD1. Unmatched junction bases numbered 19, after V lost 7 bases and J lost 2 bases. The CDR3 runs to 19 residues. From germline, CDR1 is SNHLY and CDR2 FYNNEI. For the CDR3, the DNA is TGTGCCAGCAAGGTTCTCCCGGGACAGGGGATTAAGGTCAACTATGGCTACACCTTC. It translates to CASKVLPGQGIKVNYGYTF.

The chain has TRBV27 and TRBJ2-7; D is perhaps TRBD1 (7 bases). Per germline, CDR1 MNHEY and CDR2 SMNVEV (reference sequence). V was trimmed by 2 bases and J by 1 base, leaving 15 bases between them. The CDR3 covers 16 residues. CDR3 sequence (DNA): TGTGCCAGCAGTTTACCCGACAGGGAGGAATCCTACGAGCAGTACTTC. It specifies CASSLPDREESYEQYF.

The rearrangement uses TRBV23-1 and TRBJ2-1, with TRBD2 matching 10 bases. TRBV23-1 is an open reading frame, and its role is uncertain. The CDR3 is made up of 14 amino acids. V shed 7 bases, J shed 9 bases, and the junction held 9 bases outside the gene matches. Here the CDR3 DNA reads TGCGCCAGCAAAGCCGGACTAGCGGCTGGTGAGCAGTTCTTC. This translates into CASKAGLAAGEQFF.

This rearrangement joins TRBV5-1 to TRBJ2-7; D remains unclear. V shed 0 bases and J shed 2 bases, with 9 bases lying between them. CDR1 is SGHRS and CDR2 is YFSETQ in the germline V gene. This CDR3 is built from 14 residues. The CDR3 here is CASSLVSGTYEQYF. The CDR3 DNA is TGCGCCAGCAGCTTGGTTTCCGGAACCTACGAGCAGTACTTC.